These 19 T cell receptor beta chains originate from one sample sequenced in a study of T cells after yellow fever vaccination. TCRdb re-called the 5' RACE reads with MiXCR, one entry per CDR3 protein. The table has a few hundred thousand distinct CDR3 sequences, 5.2% seen once. The starting material was CD4+ T cells sorted from PBMCs, obtained on the day of the yellow fever booster vaccination. Source of these receptors: a man aged 18 to 30 who received the YFV17D yellow fever vaccine.

This clonotype was observed a few times. The chain recombines TRBV2 with TRBJ2-2; 7 positions agree with TRBD1. V shed 4 bases, J shed 0 bases, and the junction held 2 bases outside the gene matches. The CDR3 runs to 15 residues. CDR1 is SNHLY, CDR2 FYNNEI, per germline. The CDR3 coding sequence is TGTGCCAGCAGTGGTGGGACAGCGAACACCGGGGAGCTGTTTTTT. This gives the protein CASSGGTANTGELFF.

The genes are TRBV10-3 and TRBJ2-3, with D possibly matching TRBD2 (6 bases). Per germline, CDR1 ENHRY and CDR2 SYGVKD. This CDR3 comprises 12 residues. V was trimmed by 6 bases and J by 4 bases, leaving 8 bases between them. CDR3 sequence reads: CAISPGADTQYF. In DNA form, the CDR3 reads TGTGCCATCAGCCCGGGGGCAGATACGCAGTATTTT.

V gene TRBV18 combines with J gene TRBJ1-1; D unresolved. The V end lost 1 base, the J end lost 4 bases, and 10 bases lay between the germline ends. This CDR3 region has 14 residues. CDR1 and CDR2 from the germline V gene are KGHSH and LQKENI. The CDR3 region is CASSPRRPGTEAFF. The CDR3 nucleotides read TGTGCCAGCTCACCACGTCGGCCGGGCACTGAAGCTTTCTTT. Looking up the rest from reference TRBV18 and TRBJ1-1 gives the full variable domain: NAGVMQNPRHLVRRRGQEARLRCSPMKGHSHVYWYRQLPEEGLKFMVYLQKENIIDESGMPKERFSAEFPKEGPSILRIQQVVRGDSAAYFCASSPRRPGTEAFFGQGTRLTVV.

There are a few counts of this clonotype. V is TRBV5-1 and J is TRBJ1-1; 7 bases are a match to TRBD1. This CDR3 spans 16 amino acids. V shed 4 bases and J 2 bases; nucleotides not matched to a gene: 11. CDR1 is SGHRS, CDR2 YFSETQ, per germline. The CDR3: CASSTLTGTANTEAFF. Here the CDR3 DNA reads TGCGCCAGCAGCACCCTTACCGGGACAGCCAACACTGAAGCTTTCTTT.

The V call is TRBV10-3, the J call TRBJ2-1; a possible D gene is TRBD1 (6 bases). The CDR3 is 15 amino acids. The germline V and J ends were trimmed by 8 bases and 4 bases, with 18 bases remaining between them. Germline V lookup: CDR1 ENHRY, CDR2 SYGVKD. Here the CDR3 reads CAIGQPTQFYNEQFF. CDR3 coding DNA: TGTGCCATCGGACAGCCTACCCAATTTTACAATGAGCAGTTCTTC.

The chain uses TRBV5-1 and TRBJ2-3; TRBD1 agrees at 7 bases. Losses at the gene ends were 4 bases for V and 1 base for J; bases not matched to a gene: 15. CDR1 is SGHRS, CDR2 YFSETQ, per germline. This CDR3 is built from 18 residues. CDR3 in amino acids: CASSLRQGSWGGTDTQYF. In DNA, the CDR3 is TGCGCCAGCAGCCTCAGACAGGGATCCTGGGGCGGCACAGATACGCAGTATTTT.

The chain carries TRBV3-1 and TRBJ2-5; 9 bases match TRBD1. Germline values: CDR1 LGHDT, CDR2 YNNKEL (reference sequence). V gave up 7 bases and J gave up 4 bases; unmatched junction bases: 4. The length of the CDR3 is 13 residues. The CDR3 DNA sequence: TGTGCCAGCACGAACAGGGGGCGAGAGACCCAGTACTTC. It specifies CASTNRGRETQYF.

This clonotype was seen a handful of times. The chain recombines TRBV12-3 or TRBV12-4 with TRBJ1-4, with TRBD1 as a possible D gene (6 bases). Trimming cost V 3 bases and J 6 bases, with 11 bases left between them. The CDR3 sequence is 14 residues long. The CDR3 protein is CASSLRGNHEKLFF. CDR3 DNA sequence: TGTGCCAGCAGTTTGAGGGGGAACCATGAAAAACTGTTTTTT.

In DNA, the CDR3 is TGTGCCAGCAGATTTCAGGGGAAGGATCAGCCCCAGCATTTT. Its protein is CASRFQGKDQPQHF. The rearrangement links TRBV6-6 to TRBJ1-5; possible D gene TRBD1, 6 bases. Trimming took 6 bases from V and 5 from J, leaving 14 bases between them. The CDR3 totals 14 residues. In germline, CDR1 is MNHNY, CDR2 SVGAGI (reference sequence).

This clonotype was detected ten times or more. The J gene is TRBJ2-7, the V gene TRBV7-9; no clear D gene. Germline V lookup: CDR1 SEHNR, CDR2 FQNEAQ (reference sequence). V dropped 3 bases and J dropped 7 bases, with 10 bases sitting between them. The CDR3 totals 12 residues. CDR3: CASSFRVGEQYV. The CDR3 DNA is TGTGCCAGCAGCTTCCGGGTTGGGGAGCAGTACGTC.

This clonotype has a handful of counts. The chain joins TRBV15 to TRBJ2-7; D tentatively fits TRBD1 or TRBD2 (5 bases each). The CDR3 covers 14 residues. Germline CDR1 reads LNHNV; CDR2 reads YYDKDF (reference sequence). V gave up 1 base and J gave up 1 base, with 8 bases separating them. The CDR3 sequence: CATSRGRESYEQYV. The CDR3 DNA reads TGTGCCACCAGCAGAGGCAGGGAGTCCTACGAGCAGTACGTC.

This clonotype has a handful of counts. The chain couples TRBV5-4 to TRBJ2-5, with D maybe TRBD1 (6 bases). V lost 0 bases and J 0 bases, leaving 18 bases between the germline ends. This CDR3 spans 18 amino acids. The germline CDR1 and CDR2 sequences are SGHNT and YYREEE (reference sequence). CDR3 residues: CASSLASLQGWYQETQYF. As DNA, the CDR3 is TGTGCCAGCAGCTTGGCCTCACTACAGGGCTGGTACCAAGAGACCCAGTACTTC.

This clonotype came up a few times. This chain connects TRBV27 to TRBJ1-1; weak D call: TRBD1 (5 bases). The ends were cut back, 2 bases at V and 1 base at J, with 11 bases in the middle. This CDR3 spans 15 amino acids. Germline CDR1 and CDR2: MNHEY and SMNVEV (reference sequence). This CDR3 is CASSLTAGWNTEAFF. In DNA, the CDR3 is TGTGCCAGCAGTTTAACGGCAGGGTGGAACACTGAAGCTTTCTTT.

The sample holds a few counts of this clonotype. The chain recombines TRBV6-5 with TRBJ1-1, with D perhaps TRBD1 (5 bases). Germline-derived CDR1 and CDR2 are MNHEY and SVGAGI. V gave up 0 bases and J gave up 1 base, with 12 bases separating them. This CDR3 spans 16 amino acids. CDR3 protein: CASSYSGGTGNTEAFF. CDR3 DNA sequence: TGTGCCAGCAGTTACTCTGGGGGGACCGGGAACACTGAAGCTTTCTTT.

As concerns this clonotype: Relative to the germline gene, one junction end is altered; a read error may explain this. The chain carries TRBV10-3 and TRBJ2-1; D may be TRBD2 (6 bases). CDR3 size: 12 residues. CDR1 ENHRY and CDR2 SYGVKD come from the germline V gene. CDR3 amino acids: CAISEPGAGSVF. The DNA of the CDR3 is TGTGCCATCAGTGAGCCAGGAGCGGGTTCAGTCTTC.

This sequence joins TRBV10-3 and TRBJ2-7; the D gene is possibly TRBD2 (7 bases). The CDR3 totals 12 residues. Germline assignment: CDR1 ENHRY and CDR2 SYGVKD. V lost 8 bases to trimming and J lost 7 bases, with 15 bases between them. CDR3 nucleotide sequence: TGTGCCATCGGTACGGGGGGCGGGGAGCAGTACGTC. It encodes CAIGTGGGEQYV.

In this sample, this clonotype turned up many times. This sequence joins TRBV28 and TRBJ2-4; D perhaps matches TRBD2 (5 bases). The V end lost 4 bases, the J end lost 8 bases, and 6 bases lay between the germline ends. CDR3 length: 11 residues. Per germline, CDR1 MDHEN and CDR2 SYDVKM. The CDR3 DNA follows: TGTGCCAGCAGTTCGAGGGACATTCAGTACTTC. Translation gives CASSSRDIQYF. The full variable domain, in which reference TRBV28 and TRBJ2-4 provide the parts outside the CDR3, is DVKVTQSSRYLVKRTGEKVFLECVQDMDHENMFWYRQDPGLGLRLIYFSYDVKMKEKGDIPEGYSVSREKKERFSLILESASTNQTSMYLCASSSRDIQYFGAGTRLSVL.

V usage is TRBV7-3 and J usage is TRBJ1-1; the D is unclear. The V gene lost 4 bases and the J gene lost 5 bases, with 11 bases spanning the gap. Germline CDR1 reads SGHTA; CDR2 reads FQGTGA. The CDR3 runs 13 residues. CDR3 DNA: TGTGCCAGCAGCTACCAGACGAGAACTGAAGCTTTCTTT. Translating gives CASSYQTRTEAFF.

The V call is TRBV5-1, the J call TRBJ2-7, with a possible D match to TRBD1 (6 bases). This CDR3 has 15 residues. Germline CDR1 reads SGHRS; CDR2 reads YFSETQ. V was pared by 4 bases and J by 3 bases, with 17 bases between. CDR3: CASSLAGTLGYEQYF. The CDR3 region has the DNA TGCGCCAGCAGCCTCGCCGGGACACTCGGCTACGAGCAGTACTTC.